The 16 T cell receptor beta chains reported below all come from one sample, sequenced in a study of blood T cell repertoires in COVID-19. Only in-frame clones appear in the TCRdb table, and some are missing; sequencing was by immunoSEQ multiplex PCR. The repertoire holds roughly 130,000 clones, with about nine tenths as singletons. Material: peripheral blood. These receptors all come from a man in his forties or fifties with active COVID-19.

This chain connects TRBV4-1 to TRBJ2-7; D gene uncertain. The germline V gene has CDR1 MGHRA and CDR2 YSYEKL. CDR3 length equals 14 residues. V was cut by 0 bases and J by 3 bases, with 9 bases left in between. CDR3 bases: TGCGCCAGCAGCCAAGATCCCACAAACTACGAGCAGTACTTC. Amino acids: CASSQDPTNYEQYF.

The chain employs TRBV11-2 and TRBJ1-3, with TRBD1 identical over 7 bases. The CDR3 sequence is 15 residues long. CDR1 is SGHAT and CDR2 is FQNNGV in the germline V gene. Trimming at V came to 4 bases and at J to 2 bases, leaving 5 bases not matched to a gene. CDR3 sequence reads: CASSSAGTAGNTIYF. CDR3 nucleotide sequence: TGTGCCAGCAGCTCCGCCGGGACAGCTGGAAACACCATATATTTT.

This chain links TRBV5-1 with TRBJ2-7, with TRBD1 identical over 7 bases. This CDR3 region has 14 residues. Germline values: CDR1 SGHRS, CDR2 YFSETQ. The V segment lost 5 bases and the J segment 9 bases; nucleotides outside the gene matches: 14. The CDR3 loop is CASSQGDQSGSQYV. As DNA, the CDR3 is TGCGCCAGCAGTCAGGGGGACCAAAGTGGGTCGCAGTACGTC.

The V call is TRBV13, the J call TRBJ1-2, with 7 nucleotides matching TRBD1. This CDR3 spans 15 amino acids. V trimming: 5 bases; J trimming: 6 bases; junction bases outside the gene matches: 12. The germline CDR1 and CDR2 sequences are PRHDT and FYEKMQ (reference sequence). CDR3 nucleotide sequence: TGTGCCAGCAGCCCCTATTCGGGAGGGGGCGATGGCTACACCTTC. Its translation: CASSPYSGGGDGYTF.

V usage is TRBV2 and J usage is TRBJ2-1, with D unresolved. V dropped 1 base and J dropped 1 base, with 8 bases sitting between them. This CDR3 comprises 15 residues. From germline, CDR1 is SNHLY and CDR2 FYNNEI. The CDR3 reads CASSEERGSYNEQFF. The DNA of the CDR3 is TGTGCCAGCAGTGAAGAGAGAGGATCCTACAATGAGCAGTTCTTC.

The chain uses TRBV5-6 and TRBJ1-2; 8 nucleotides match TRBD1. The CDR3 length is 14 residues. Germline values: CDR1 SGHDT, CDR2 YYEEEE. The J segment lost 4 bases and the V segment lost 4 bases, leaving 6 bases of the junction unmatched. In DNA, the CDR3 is TGTGCCAGCAGCGGGCGACAGGGGAGCTATGGCTACACCTTC. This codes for CASSGRQGSYGYTF.

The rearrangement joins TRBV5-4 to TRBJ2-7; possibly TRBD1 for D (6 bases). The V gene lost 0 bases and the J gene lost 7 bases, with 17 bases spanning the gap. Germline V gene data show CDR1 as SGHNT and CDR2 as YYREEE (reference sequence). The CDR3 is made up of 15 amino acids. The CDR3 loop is CASSLAPQQGREQYF. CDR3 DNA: TGTGCCAGCAGCTTGGCCCCACAACAGGGTCGGGAGCAGTACTTC. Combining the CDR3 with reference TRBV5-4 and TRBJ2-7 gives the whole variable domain ETGVTQSPTHLIKTRGQQVTLRCSSQSGHNTVSWYQQALGQGPQFIFQYYREEENGRGNFPPRFSGLQFPNYSSELNVNALELDDSALYLCASSLAPQQGREQYFGPGTRLTVT.

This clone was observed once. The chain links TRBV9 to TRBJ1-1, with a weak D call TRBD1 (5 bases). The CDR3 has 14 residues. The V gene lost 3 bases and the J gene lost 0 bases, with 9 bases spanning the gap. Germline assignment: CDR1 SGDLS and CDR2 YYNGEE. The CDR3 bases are TGTGCCAGCAGCGACAGGAGCATGAACACTGAAGCTTTCTTT. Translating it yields CASSDRSMNTEAFF. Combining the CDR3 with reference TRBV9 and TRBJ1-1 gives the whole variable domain DSGVTQTPKHLITATGQRVTLRCSPRSGDLSVYWYQQSLDQGLQFLIQYYNGEERAKGNILERFSAQQFPDLHSELNLSSLELGDSALYFCASSDRSMNTEAFFGQGTRLTVV.

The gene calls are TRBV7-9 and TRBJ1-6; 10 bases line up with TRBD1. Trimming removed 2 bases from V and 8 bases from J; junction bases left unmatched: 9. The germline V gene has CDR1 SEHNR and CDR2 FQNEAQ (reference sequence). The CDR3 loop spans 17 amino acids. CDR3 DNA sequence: TGTGCCAGCAGCTTATTCGGTACAGGGACAGGGGATTCACCCCTCCACTTT. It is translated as CASSLFGTGTGDSPLHF.

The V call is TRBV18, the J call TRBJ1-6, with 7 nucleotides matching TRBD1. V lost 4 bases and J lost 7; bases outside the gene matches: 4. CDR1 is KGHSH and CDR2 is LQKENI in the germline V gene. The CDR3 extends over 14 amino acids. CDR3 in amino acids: CASSRDRKNSPLHF. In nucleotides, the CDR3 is TGTGCCAGCTCACGGGACAGAAAAAATTCACCCCTCCACTTT.

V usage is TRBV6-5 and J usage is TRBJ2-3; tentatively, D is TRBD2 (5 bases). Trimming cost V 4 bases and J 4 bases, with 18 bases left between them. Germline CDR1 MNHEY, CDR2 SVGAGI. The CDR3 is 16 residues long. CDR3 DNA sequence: TGTGCCAGCAGTTTATCTTTGGGGAGTCGGGCAGATACGCAGTATTTT. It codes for CASSLSLGSRADTQYF.

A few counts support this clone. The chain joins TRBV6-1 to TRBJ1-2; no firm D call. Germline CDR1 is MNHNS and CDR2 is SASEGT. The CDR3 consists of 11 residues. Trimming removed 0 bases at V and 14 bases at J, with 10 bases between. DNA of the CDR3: TGTGCCAGCAGTGAAGCTTCAGTATCGACCTTC. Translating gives CASSEASVSTF.

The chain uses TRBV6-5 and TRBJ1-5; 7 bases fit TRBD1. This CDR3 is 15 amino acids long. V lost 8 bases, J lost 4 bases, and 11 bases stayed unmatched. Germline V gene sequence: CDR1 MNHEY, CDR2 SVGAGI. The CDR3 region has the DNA TGTGCCAGCTCACTCAAGGGGGCAGCGAATCAGCCCCAGCATTTT. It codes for CASSLKGAANQPQHF.

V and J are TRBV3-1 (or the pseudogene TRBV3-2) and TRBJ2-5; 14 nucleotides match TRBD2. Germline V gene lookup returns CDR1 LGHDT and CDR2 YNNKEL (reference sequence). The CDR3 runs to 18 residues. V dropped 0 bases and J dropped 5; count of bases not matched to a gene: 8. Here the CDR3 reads CASSQERGLAGVLETQYF. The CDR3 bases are TGTGCCAGCAGCCAAGAACGGGGACTAGCGGGGGTATTGGAGACCCAGTACTTC.

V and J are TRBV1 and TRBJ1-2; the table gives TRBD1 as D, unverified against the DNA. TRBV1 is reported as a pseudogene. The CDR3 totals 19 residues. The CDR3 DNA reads TGCACCAGCAGCCCCCCCCTCCGGGACAGGCTATCAAAGGGCTATGGCTACACCTTC. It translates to CTSSPPLRDRLSKGYGYTF.

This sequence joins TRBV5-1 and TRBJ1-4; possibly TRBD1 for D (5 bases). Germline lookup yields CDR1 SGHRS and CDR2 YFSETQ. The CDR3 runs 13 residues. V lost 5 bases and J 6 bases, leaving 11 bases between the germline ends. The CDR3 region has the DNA TGCGCCAGCAGTAGGGGAGGGGATGAAAAACTGTTTTTT. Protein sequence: CASSRGGDEKLFF.